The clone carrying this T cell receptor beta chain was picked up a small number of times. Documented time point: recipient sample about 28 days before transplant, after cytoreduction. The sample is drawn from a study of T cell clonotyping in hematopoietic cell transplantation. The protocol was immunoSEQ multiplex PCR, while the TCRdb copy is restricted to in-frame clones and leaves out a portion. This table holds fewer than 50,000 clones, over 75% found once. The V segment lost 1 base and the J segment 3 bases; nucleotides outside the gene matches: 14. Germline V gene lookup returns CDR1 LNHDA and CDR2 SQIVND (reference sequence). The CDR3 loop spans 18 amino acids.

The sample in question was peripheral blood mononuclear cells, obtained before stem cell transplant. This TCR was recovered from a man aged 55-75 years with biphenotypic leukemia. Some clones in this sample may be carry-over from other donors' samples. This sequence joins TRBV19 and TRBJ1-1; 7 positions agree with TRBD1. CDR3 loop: CASSIVGSIDRAHTEAFF. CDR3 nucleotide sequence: TGTGCCAGTAGTATAGTCGGTTCTATTGACAGGGCGCACACTGAAGCTTTCTTT.